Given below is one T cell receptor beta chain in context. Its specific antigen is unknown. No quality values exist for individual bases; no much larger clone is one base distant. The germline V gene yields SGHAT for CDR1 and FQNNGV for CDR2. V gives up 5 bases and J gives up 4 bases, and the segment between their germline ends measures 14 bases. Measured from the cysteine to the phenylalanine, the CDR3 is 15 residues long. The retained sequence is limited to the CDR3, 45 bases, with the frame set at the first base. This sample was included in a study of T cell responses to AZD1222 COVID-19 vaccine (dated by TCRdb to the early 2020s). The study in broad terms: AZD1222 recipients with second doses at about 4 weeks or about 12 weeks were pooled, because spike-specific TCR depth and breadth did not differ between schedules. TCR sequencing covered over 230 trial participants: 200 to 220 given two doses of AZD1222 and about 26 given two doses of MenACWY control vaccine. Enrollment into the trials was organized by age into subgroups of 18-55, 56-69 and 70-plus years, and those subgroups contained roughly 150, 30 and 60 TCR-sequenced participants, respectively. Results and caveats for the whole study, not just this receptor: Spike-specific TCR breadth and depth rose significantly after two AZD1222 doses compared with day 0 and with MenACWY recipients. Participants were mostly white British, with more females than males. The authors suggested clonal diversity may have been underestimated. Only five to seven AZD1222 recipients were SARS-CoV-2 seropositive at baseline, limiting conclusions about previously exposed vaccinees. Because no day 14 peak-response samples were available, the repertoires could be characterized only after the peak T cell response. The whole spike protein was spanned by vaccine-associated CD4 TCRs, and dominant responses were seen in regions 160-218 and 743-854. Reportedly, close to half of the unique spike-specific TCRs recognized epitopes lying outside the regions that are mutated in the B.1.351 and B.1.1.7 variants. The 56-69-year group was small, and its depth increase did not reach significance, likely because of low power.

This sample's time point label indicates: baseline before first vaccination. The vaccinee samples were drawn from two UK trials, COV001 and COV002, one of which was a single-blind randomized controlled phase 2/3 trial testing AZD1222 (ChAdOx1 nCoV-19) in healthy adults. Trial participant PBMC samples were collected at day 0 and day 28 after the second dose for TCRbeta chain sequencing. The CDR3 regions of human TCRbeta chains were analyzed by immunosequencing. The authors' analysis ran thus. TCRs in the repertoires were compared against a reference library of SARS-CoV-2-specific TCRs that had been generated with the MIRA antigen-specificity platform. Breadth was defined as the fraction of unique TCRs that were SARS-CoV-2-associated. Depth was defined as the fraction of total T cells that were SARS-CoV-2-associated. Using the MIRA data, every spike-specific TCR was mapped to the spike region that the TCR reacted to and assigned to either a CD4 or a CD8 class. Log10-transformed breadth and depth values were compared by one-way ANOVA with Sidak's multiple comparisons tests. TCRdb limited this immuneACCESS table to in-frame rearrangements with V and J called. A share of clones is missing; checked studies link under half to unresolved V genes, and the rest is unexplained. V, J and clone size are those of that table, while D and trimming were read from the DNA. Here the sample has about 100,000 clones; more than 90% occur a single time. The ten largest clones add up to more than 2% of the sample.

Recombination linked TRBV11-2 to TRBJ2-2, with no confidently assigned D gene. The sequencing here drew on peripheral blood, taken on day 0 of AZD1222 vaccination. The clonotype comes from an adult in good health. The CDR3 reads CASSPTTIRTGELFF. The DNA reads TGTGCCAGCAGCCCGACGACGATTCGCACCGGGGAGCTGTTTTTT.